This passage covers 2 T cell receptor beta chains from one sample sequenced in a study of OX40 agonist ivuxolimab in advanced cancers. The table came from immunoSEQ multiplex PCR; TCRdb's copy has only in-frame clones and leaves some out. The sample has fewer than 85,000 clones, roughly 86% seen once. Source: CD4+ or CD8+ T cells sorted from blood, taken in a trial of the OX40 agonist ivuxolimab. The receptors here all came from an adult with an advanced solid tumor such as melanoma, head and neck, liver or kidney cancer.

V and J are TRBV6-6 and TRBJ2-1; 10 bases match TRBD2. The trim removed 5 bases at V and 15 bases at J, leaving 7 bases unmatched. CDR3 size: 12 residues. Germline assignment: CDR1 MNHNY and CDR2 SVGAGI (reference sequence). CDR3 protein: CASSPREREGFF. The CDR3 coding sequence is TGTGCCAGCAGTCCCAGGGAGCGGGAGGGGTTCTTC.

The chain links TRBV7-2 to TRBJ2-3; D gene unclear. The CDR3 totals 11 residues. Looked up from germline, CDR1 is SGHTA and CDR2 is FQGNSA. The V end was cut by 5 bases, the J end by 14 bases, with 14 bases between. The CDR3 protein is CASSPGRVWYF. The CDR3 DNA follows: TGTGCCAGCAGCCCTGGTCGGGTCTGGTATTTT.